The 15 T cell receptor beta chains listed next were all sequenced from one sample in a study of T cell responses to AZD1222 COVID-19 vaccine. Sequencing was performed with immunoSEQ multiplex PCR; in TCRdb, only in-frame clones are kept and a portion is missing. The repertoire includes approximately 140,000 clones, about 90% of them detected once, and 1.5% to 2% sits in the top ten. The starting material was peripheral blood, obtained 28 days after the second AZD1222 dose. The receptors stem from an adult who received the AZD1222 COVID-19 vaccine.

The V call is TRBV3-1 (or the pseudogene TRBV3-2), the J call TRBJ2-1, with 10 nucleotides matching TRBD1. Unmatched junction bases numbered 9, after V lost 7 bases and J lost 6 bases. This CDR3 is 15 amino acids long. The germline CDR1 and CDR2 sequences are LGHDT and YNNKEL (reference sequence). The CDR3 sequence is CASTLGQGGLNEQFF. In DNA form, the CDR3 reads TGTGCCAGCACCCTCGGACAGGGGGGCCTCAATGAGCAGTTCTTC.

With respect to this clone: The same CDR3 arises from other DNA sequences in this sample as well. This sequence joins TRBV30 and TRBJ2-5; possibly TRBD1 for D (7 bases). Germline V gene lookup returns CDR1 GTSNPN and CDR2 SVGIG (reference sequence). The CDR3 loop spans 13 amino acids. With 0 bases removed from V and 5 bases from J, the gap between germline ends came to 10 bases. The CDR3 loop is CAWSVAGGETQYF. The DNA for the CDR3 is TGTGCCTGGAGTGTAGCAGGGGGGGAGACCCAGTACTTC.

The CDR3 DNA follows: TGCGCCAGCAGCCCCGGACGGACAGTTAATTCACCCCTCCACTTT. It yields the protein CASSPGRTVNSPLHF. The V call is TRBV5-1, the J call TRBJ1-6; possible D gene TRBD1, 6 bases. CDR1 SGHRS and CDR2 YFSETQ come from the germline V gene. The germline V and J ends were trimmed by 4 bases and 6 bases, with 14 bases remaining between them. CDR3 length equals 15 residues.

V gene TRBV6-1 combines with J gene TRBJ1-3; D call uncertain. V was trimmed by 1 base and J by 4 bases, leaving 5 bases between them. The CDR3 length is 13 residues. Germline CDR1 MNHNS, CDR2 SASEGT. The CDR3 DNA is TGTGCCAGCAGTGAAGGGGTCGGAAACACCATATATTTT. Translation: CASSEGVGNTIYF.

This chain links TRBV7-8 with TRBJ2-7; D tentatively fits TRBD1 or TRBD2 (5 bases each). CDR1 and CDR2 from the germline V gene are SGHVS and FQNEAQ. This CDR3 contains 14 residues. Trimming removed 3 bases at V and 2 bases at J, with 11 bases between. The CDR3 protein is CASSFGAFPYEQYF. CDR3 nucleotides: TGTGCCAGCAGCTTCGGGGCATTTCCCTACGAGCAGTACTTC.

CDR3 region: CASSIGHLYSNQPQHF. The CDR3 nucleotides read TGCGCCAGCAGTATCGGACATTTATATAGCAATCAGCCCCAGCATTTT. V gene TRBV10-2 combines with J gene TRBJ1-5; possibly TRBD1 for D (5 bases). V was shortened by 5 bases and J by 0 bases, with 14 bases between the two germline ends. There are 16 residues in the CDR3. Looked up from germline, CDR1 is WSHSY and CDR2 is SAAADI.

V gene TRBV5-8 combines with J gene TRBJ1-5, with a weak D call TRBD1 (6 bases). The CDR3 is 13 amino acids. V dropped 4 bases and J dropped 5 bases, with 10 bases sitting between them. The V gene's germline CDR1 is SGHTS and CDR2 YDEGEE. CDR3 amino acids: CASSQDRDQPQHF. The CDR3 DNA sequence: TGTGCCAGCAGCCAGGACAGAGATCAGCCCCAGCATTTT.

J is TRBJ1-5 and V is TRBV6-5, with D unresolved. V shed 6 bases and J shed 1 base, with 4 bases lying between them. The germline V gene has CDR1 MNHEY and CDR2 SVGAGI. The CDR3 runs 12 residues. The CDR3 region has the DNA TGTGCCAGCAGCCAAAGCAATCAGCCCCAGCATTTT. Protein: CASSQSNQPQHF.

This chain uses TRBV27 with TRBJ1-2, with TRBD1 as a possible D gene (5 bases). Trimming removed 6 bases at V and 5 bases at J, with 19 bases between. Germline V gene sequence: CDR1 MNHEY, CDR2 SMNVEV (reference sequence). CDR3 length equals 15 residues. The CDR3 is CASSWGGGSGYGYTF. CDR3 coding DNA: TGTGCCAGCAGCTGGGGCGGGGGTTCAGGGTATGGCTACACCTTC.

This clone was picked up one time. The gene calls are TRBV7-8 and TRBJ1-1; 8 bases agree with TRBD1. The CDR3 is 15 residues long. V lost 5 bases to trimming and J lost 7 bases; unmatched junction nucleotides: 12. Germline CDR1 is SGHVS and CDR2 is FQNEAQ. The DNA for the CDR3 is TGTGCCAGCAGCCGGGGGAGCAGGGGGCGGAGTGAAGCTTTCTTT. This codes for CASSRGSRGRSEAFF.

This chain links TRBV5-1 with TRBJ1-6; D remains ambiguous. Germline-derived CDR1 and CDR2 are SGHRS and YFSETQ. The CDR3 has 15 amino acids. Trimming removed 6 bases from V and 4 bases from J, with 14 bases in between. The CDR3 protein is CASTPEAPYNSPLHF. The CDR3 DNA is TGCGCCAGCACCCCGGAGGCCCCATATAATTCACCCCTCCACTTT.

This clone was seen only once. The CDR3 sequence: CASRGLDQPQHF. Here the CDR3 DNA reads TGTGCCAGCAGGGGGCTCGATCAGCCCCAGCATTTT. The V gene is TRBV2, the J gene TRBJ1-5, with D perhaps TRBD1 (5 bases). The CDR3 spans 12 residues. Per germline, CDR1 SNHLY and CDR2 FYNNEI. Trimming cost V 6 bases and J 5 bases, with 8 bases left between them.

The chain links TRBV3-1 (or the pseudogene TRBV3-2) to TRBJ2-3; D unclear. This CDR3 is built from 16 residues. The germline V and J ends were trimmed by 1 base and 2 bases, with 13 bases remaining between them. The germline V gene has CDR1 LGHDT and CDR2 YNNKEL (reference sequence). CDR3 sequence (DNA): TGTGCCAGCAGCCAAGCCGGTCATCGCTACACAGATACGCAGTATTTT. Protein sequence: CASSQAGHRYTDTQYF.

CDR3 amino acids: CASSASDRNEQFF. CDR3 nucleotide sequence: TGTGCCAGCAGTGCAAGTGACCGGAATGAGCAGTTCTTC. The J gene is TRBJ2-1, the V gene TRBV6-4; no clear D. The CDR3 spans 13 residues. V lost 4 bases to trimming and J lost 7 bases, with 11 bases between them. The germline gives CDR1 MRHNA, CDR2 SNTAGT.

CDR3 protein: CASSLAQQEQFF. CDR3 nucleotide sequence: TGTGCCAGCAGTTTAGCTCAGCAGGAGCAGTTCTTC. J is TRBJ2-1 and V is TRBV2; no reliable D call. Germline loops: CDR1 SNHLY, CDR2 FYNNEI. The CDR3 runs to 12 residues. Between the trimmed V and J ends, which lost 5 bases and 10 bases, there was a span of 12 bases. Drawing the rest from reference TRBV2 and TRBJ2-1, the complete variable domain is EPEVTQTPSHQVTQMGQEVILRCVPISNHLYFYWYRQILGQKVEFLVSFYNNEISEKSEIFDDQFSVERPDGSNFTLKIRSTKLEDSAMYFCASSLAQQEQFFGPGTRLTVL.